The clone carrying this TCR beta chain has a handful of counts. Its antigen is unknown. This record comes from a study of early T cells in non-severe SARS-CoV-2 infection. Study details: Unpaired chains resulted from sequencing bulk RNA of unsorted whole blood. Regarding the study as a whole: VDJdb matching, biased toward anti-spike CD8 responses, missed private and CD4 specificities.

The J segment lost 4 bases and the V segment lost 6 bases, leaving 18 bases of the junction unmatched. Germline V lookup: CDR1 DFQATT, CDR2 SNEGSKA (reference sequence). The CDR3 is 17 residues long. Unique molecular identifiers were attached to individual cDNA molecules. TCRdb reanalysed the 5' RACE reads using MiXCR and keeps one entry per CDR3 protein. Of about 92,000 distinct CDR3 sequences in the sample, 14% were seen once. The receptor comes from an adult who was a healthcare worker with PCR-confirmed SARS-CoV-2 infection or an uninfected control (not recorded which). V gene TRBV20-1 combines with J gene TRBJ2-1, with 7 bases fitting TRBD1. Sequences were obtained from whole blood. CDR3 protein: CSASQGQRVIPYNEQFF. In DNA form, the CDR3 reads TGCAGTGCCTCGCAGGGACAGAGGGTAATACCGTACAATGAGCAGTTCTTC.